This TCR beta chain is drawn from a study of CD8 T cells in Susac syndrome (dated by TCRdb to the late 2010s). For the wider study: Whether CD8+ T cell activation and differentiation in Susac syndrome was antigen driven was tested using repertoire sequencing. Clonality of the CD8+ T cell repertoire was compared between around 13 healthy donors, roughly 14 Susac syndrome patients and under 16 multiple sclerosis patients.

Beyond this particular receptor, the publication reports: The number of individuals in the TCR sequencing and HLA analysis was recognized as being relatively small.

High-throughput TCR beta sequencing profiled peripheral blood CD8+ and CD4+ T cells from healthy donors, Susac syndrome patients and multiple sclerosis patients. Treatment-naive patients with stable or active relapsing-remitting disease fulfilling revised McDonald criteria were used as multiple sclerosis controls. Bulk CD8+ and CD4+ T cells were purified magnetically by negative isolation, whereas CD8+ TEMRA cells were enriched by FACS. Blood was drawn into EDTA tubes, processed within 24 hours, and PBMCs were isolated by density gradient centrifugation. PBMCs intended for TCR sequencing were frozen in liquid nitrogen and were later thawed in a 37 degrees C water bath. Purity of sorted or isolated CD4+, CD8+ and CD8+ TEMRA cells was at least 90%. The germline V gene supplies CDR1 MNHEY and CDR2 SVGAGI. The CDR3 holds 12 amino acids from the cysteine to the phenylalanine. The read is trimmed to its CDR3 DNA, 36 bases read in frame from base 1. V and J are truncated by 7 bases and 4 bases respectively, leaving an intervening sequence of 11 bases.

About this clonotype: This receptor's antigen is unknown. Per-nucleotide qualities are absent, and no much larger clonotype sits a single base away.

RNA was extracted using the RNeasy kit, and roughly 0.5 to 1 microgram was reverse transcribed with random hexamers. The immunoSEQ multiplex PCR assay, which covers 54 Vbeta and 13 Jbeta segments, was used to amplify TCR beta CDR3 regions. Bias from PCR amplification was corrected by using a synthetic template baseline for primer optimization and for computational correction. Concerning the study's data processing: Reads were assigned to V, D and J genes according to IMGT and analyzed in immunoSEQ Analyzer, with only productive sequences retained. Clonality was calculated as one minus the Shannon entropy normalized by log2 of the number of productive unique sequences. Public and private clones were assessed among the 100 most prevalent clones of each patient and control. Clones were defined as Susac-specific when absent from the healthy and MS cohorts, from fewer than 1,200 published viral clones and from other ImmuneACCESS disease sequences. TCRdb handled the public reads itself, with Q25 trimming in fastp and clone calling in MiXCR, and kept productive beta chains. Records with the same CDR3 protein are collapsed into one entry carrying the most frequent genes and DNA. In this record, the V and J calls reflect TCRdb's handling and not the investigators' own analysis. This sample comprises over 350,000 distinct CDR3 sequences, 75% to 90% of them detected only once. The ten largest account for 0.12% of the sample.

Sequenced sample: CD8+ T cells from PBMCs. The TCR sequence derives from a human donor with multiple sclerosis. Recombination joined TRBV6-5 with TRBJ2-7; perhaps TRBD1 is the D gene, with 5 bases matching. The base sequence is TGTGCCAGCACCGACGCAGGGTACGAGCAGTACTTC. Translated, it reads CASTDAGYEQYF.